These T cell receptor beta chains were read from a single sample in a study of blood T cell repertoires in COVID-19. The protocol was immunoSEQ multiplex PCR, while the TCRdb copy is restricted to in-frame clones and leaves out a portion. The sample contains a few hundred thousand clones, more than 65% of which appear only once. Source material: peripheral blood. The receptors originated from a woman under 30 with acute or convalescent COVID-19. Each CDR3 is given with its conserved first and last residue. The order of the fields is clone size, D gene, V gene, J gene, CDR3 protein, CDR3 DNA. D genes are given only for firm matches. Some rows have no size entry. The others give once, few or many, or a class for an expanded clone.

>-|-|TRBV7-3|TRBJ2-2
CASSLFLRAWELFF
TGTGCCAGCAGCTTATTTTTGCGGGCCTGGGAGCTGTTTTTT
>-|TRBD2|TRBV6-2/TRBV6-3|TRBJ2-5
CASSRTSGRSETQYF
TGTGCCAGCAGTCGGACTAGCGGGAGGTCAGAGACCCAGTACTTC
>few|-|TRBV20-1|TRBJ2-7
CSASVGGGALEQYF
TGCAGTGCTAGTGTCGGTGGGGGCGCACTCGAGCAGTACTTC
>few|TRBD1|TRBV6-5|TRBJ2-5
CARDRTSLQETQYF
TGTGCCAGGGACAGGACATCTCTACAAGAGACCCAGTACTTC
>once|-|TRBV5-4|TRBJ2-7
CASSLDRNSYEQYF
TGTGCCAGCAGCTTGGACAGGAACTCCTACGAGCAGTACTTC
>-|-|TRBV6-2/TRBV6-3|TRBJ1-5
CASSYGSGSSRQPQHF
TGTGCCAGCAGTTACGGCAGTGGGAGCTCACGTCAGCCCCAGCATTTT
>-|-|TRBV30|TRBJ1-2
CAWGGYGGVSAYTF
TGTGCCTGGGGCGGCTATGGGGGGGTGTCCGCCTACACCTTC
>-|TRBD2|TRBV7-9|TRBJ2-7
CASSLDGGRRDEQYF
TGTGCCAGCAGCTTAGACGGCGGGAGAAGGGACGAGCAGTACTTC
>-|-|TRBV4-1|TRBJ2-1
CASSQGASSYNEQFF
TGCGCCAGCAGCCAAGGTGCTAGCTCCTACAATGAGCAGTTCTTC
>-|-|TRBV19|TRBJ1-1
CASRHRGGLFTEAFF
TGTGCCAGTAGGCATAGGGGGGGGTTGTTCACTGAAGCTTTCTTT
>-|TRBD1|TRBV7-2|TRBJ1-2
CASSPQGGPAYGYTF
TGTGCCAGCAGCCCCCAGGGGGGCCCCGCCTATGGCTACACCTTC
>few|-|TRBV12-3/TRBV12-4|TRBJ1-1
CASTLGQNTEAFF
TGTGCCAGCACCTTGGGACAAAACACTGAAGCTTTCTTT
>-|TRBD1|TRBV9|TRBJ1-4
CASSLDRGNEKLFF
TGTGCCAGCAGCCTCGACAGGGGTAATGAAAAACTGTTTTTT
>-|-|TRBV18|TRBJ2-5
CASSPGTGPGETQYF
TGTGCCAGCTCACCAGGAACAGGCCCCGGGGAGACCCAGTACTTC
>once|-|TRBV7-8|TRBJ1-2
CASSLGAGLMYGYTF
TGTGCCAGCAGCCTAGGGGCGGGCCTTATGTATGGCTACACCTTC
>once|-|TRBV5-6|TRBJ2-7
CASSQDSPYEQYF
TGTGCCAGCAGCCAGGACAGCCCCTACGAGCAGTACTTC
>-|TRBD1|TRBV10-3|TRBJ1-1
CAIRGTASNTEAFF
TGTGCCATCAGAGGGACAGCGTCGAACACTGAAGCTTTCTTT
>-|-|TRBV7-9|TRBJ2-3
CASSNYFGDTQYF
TGTGCCAGCAGCAACTATTTTGGGGATACGCAGTATTTT
>-|-|TRBV7-2|TRBJ2-5
CASSPQGKGETQYF
TGTGCCAGCAGCCCTCAGGGGAAGGGTGAGACCCAGTACTTC
>once|TRBD1|TRBV27|TRBJ1-2
CASKAGTDAYYGYTF
TGTGCCAGCAAGGCGGGGACAGATGCCTACTATGGCTACACCTTC
>once|TRBD1|TRBV9|TRBJ2-5
CASSAGTGVLETQYF
TGTGCCAGCAGCGCTGGGACAGGGGTGTTGGAGACCCAGTACTTC
>-|TRBD2|TRBV3-1/TRBV3-2|TRBJ2-5
CASSQGWFSGRAETQYF
TGTGCCAGCAGCCAAGGTTGGTTTAGCGGGAGAGCGGAGACCCAGTACTTC
>-|-|TRBV9|TRBJ1-1
CASGAGYTEAFF
TGTGCCAGCGGAGCAGGGTACACTGAAGCTTTCTTT
>-|-|TRBV7-2|TRBJ2-1
CASSFQISSPYNEQFF
TGTGCCAGCAGCTTTCAGATTAGCAGCCCGTACAATGAGCAGTTCTTC
>few|-|TRBV28|TRBJ1-5
CASSFTGNQPQHF
TGTGCCAGCAGTTTTACAGGTAATCAGCCCCAGCATTTT
>once|-|TRBV7-9|TRBJ2-7
CASSPVEGYEQYF
TGTGCCAGCAGCCCCGTGGAGGGGTACGAGCAGTACTTC
>-|-|TRBV3-1/TRBV3-2|TRBJ2-6
CASSQGGTFRRSGANVLTF
TGTGCCAGCAGCCAGGGTGGGACATTTAGGAGGTCTGGGGCCAACGTCCTGACTTTC
>-|-|TRBV25-1|TRBJ2-3
CASSDPGLSSTDTQYF
TGTGCCAGCAGTGACCCGGGACTTTCCTCCACAGATACGCAGTATTTT
>-|-|TRBV5-1|TRBJ2-1
CASSLGAGRYNEQFF
TGCGCCAGCAGCTTGGGGGCGGGACGCTACAATGAGCAGTTCTTC
>-|-|TRBV27|TRBJ1-1
CASSLRQVRDTEAFF
TGTGCCAGCAGTTTAAGGCAGGTCAGGGACACTGAAGCTTTCTTT
>-|-|TRBV27|TRBJ2-3
CASSLSNGPDTQYF
TGTGCCAGCAGTTTATCGAATGGGCCGGATACGCAGTATTTT
>-|-|TRBV7-9|TRBJ2-7
CASTSQNYEQYF
TGTGCCAGCACCTCTCAGAATTACGAGCAGTACTTC
>-|TRBD1|TRBV5-1|TRBJ1-1
CASTGTGATEAFF
TGCGCCAGCACCGGGACAGGGGCCACTGAAGCTTTCTTT
>-|TRBD1|TRBV6-6|TRBJ2-7
CASNPGQGYEQYF
TGTGCCAGCAATCCCGGACAGGGCTACGAGCAGTACTTC
>-|-|TRBV19|TRBJ2-3
CASSGDGIWTDTQYF
TGTGCCAGCTCGGGGGACGGGATTTGGACAGATACGCAGTATTTT
>-|TRBD2|TRBV19|TRBJ2-7
CASSVLTSGRNEQYF
TGTGCCAGTAGTGTCTTGACTAGCGGGAGGAATGAGCAGTACTTC
>-|-|TRBV7-9|TRBJ2-7
CASSLDLGLESYEQYF
TGTGCCAGCAGCTTAGATTTGGGACTCGAAAGCTACGAGCAGTACTTC
>-|-|TRBV7-6|TRBJ1-2
CASSIQRDNRSYGYTF
TGTGCCAGCAGCATCCAACGGGACAACCGGAGCTATGGCTACACCTTC
>-|-|TRBV19|TRBJ1-5
CASSIDGWSNQPQHF
TGTGCCAGTAGTATTGACGGGTGGAGCAATCAGCCCCAGCATTTT
>-|-|TRBV30|TRBJ1-1
CATELQMNTEAFF
TGTGCCACTGAACTACAAATGAACACTGAAGCTTTCTTT
>-|-|TRBV10-2|TRBJ2-2
CASSEVENTGELFF
TGCGCCAGCAGTGAGGTAGAGAACACCGGGGAGCTGTTTTTT
>-|TRBD1|TRBV28|TRBJ1-1
CASRYRDRVIRSLAF
TGTGCCAGCAGATACCGGGACAGGGTGATCAGGTCTCTGGCGTTT